This T cell receptor beta chain originates from a study of technical replicates of blood from several donors (dated by TCRdb to about 2017). Library creation used the immunoSEQ multiplex PCR assay. TCRdb retrieved this table from immuneACCESS and kept in-frame rearrangements only. Not all clones are present; in checked studies, unresolved V genes account for under half, and no reason is known for the remainder. Counted in this sample were approximately 51,000 clones; around 93% of them appeared once. The ten largest clones represent 4.2% of the sample. In the germline V gene, CDR1 corresponds to SGHRS and CDR2 to YFSETQ. V and J lose 7 bases and 4 bases, and a span of 15 bases separates them. Taken from cysteine to phenylalanine, the CDR3 has 14 residues. Only the CDR3 portion is preserved as DNA: 42 bases, with reading frame beginning at the first base. Details on this clone: This receptor's antigen is unknown. Base-call qualities are not available, and no considerably larger clone is one nucleotide away.

This sequence originates from a human donor in good health. Some clones in this sample may be carry-over from other donors' samples. The source material was PBMCs. Rearrangement joined TRBV5-1 to TRBJ1-5; possibly the D gene is TRBD1, per 5 matching bases. The sequenced DNA: TGCGCCAGCTTATGTGGACACCAAAATCAGCCCCAGCATTTT. This encodes CASLCGHQNQPQHF.